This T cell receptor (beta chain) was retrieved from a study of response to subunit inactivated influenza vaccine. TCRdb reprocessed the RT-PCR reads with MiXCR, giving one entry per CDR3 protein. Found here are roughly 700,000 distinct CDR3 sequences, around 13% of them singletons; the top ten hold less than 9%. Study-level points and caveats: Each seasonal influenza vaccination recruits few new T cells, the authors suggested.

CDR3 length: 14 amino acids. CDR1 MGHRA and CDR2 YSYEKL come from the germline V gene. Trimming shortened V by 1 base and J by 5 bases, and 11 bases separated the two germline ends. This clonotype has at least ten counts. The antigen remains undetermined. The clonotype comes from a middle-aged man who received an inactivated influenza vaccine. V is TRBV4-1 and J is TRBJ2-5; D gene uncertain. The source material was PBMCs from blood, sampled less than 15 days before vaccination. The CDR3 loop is CASSQVATSETQYF. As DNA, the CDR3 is TGCGCCAGCAGCCAAGTAGCTACGTCGGAGACCCAGTACTTC.